The 5 T cell receptor beta chains reported below all come from one sample, sequenced in a study of memory CD4+ T cells and cytomegalovirus serostatus. Sequencing was performed with immunoSEQ multiplex PCR; in TCRdb, only in-frame clones are kept and a portion is missing. This table holds around 45,000 clones, 76% found once. The sort gate was single viable CD3+CD4+CD8-CD45RO+ cells for memory CD4+ T cells. The material sequenced was memory CD4+ T cells from blood. The source of these receptors is an adult in good health and CMV-seronegative.

The chain uses TRBV20-1 and TRBJ2-3; the D is unclear. The V end was cut by 6 bases, the J end by 6 bases, with 10 bases between. Per the germline V gene, CDR1 is DFQATT and CDR2 is SNEGSKA (reference sequence). CDR3 length: 11 residues. CDR3 loop: CSAPLGDTQYF. The CDR3 coding sequence is TGCAGTGCCCCTCTGGGGGATACGCAGTATTTT.

The chain couples TRBV6-1 to TRBJ2-7, with D maybe TRBD2 (6 bases). Between the trimmed V and J ends, which lost 7 bases and 3 bases, there was a span of 19 bases. From germline, CDR1 is MNHNS and CDR2 SASEGT. The CDR3 extends over 15 amino acids. In DNA form, the CDR3 reads TGTGCCAGCACCCCCAGGAGGGGCTTTGGCTACGAGCAGTACTTC. Translating it yields CASTPRRGFGYEQYF.

The rearrangement joins TRBV6-5 to TRBJ1-4; D not resolved. Trimming took off 6 bases at V and 8 bases at J, with 13 bases between the two ends. There are 13 residues in the CDR3. Germline CDR1 and CDR2: MNHEY and SVGAGI. CDR3 sequence: CASRDRAAEKLFF. The CDR3 DNA reads TGTGCCAGCAGAGACCGGGCCGCGGAAAAACTGTTTTTT.

This clone was detected once. This chain uses TRBV15 with TRBJ2-1, with D perhaps TRBD1 or TRBD2 (5 bases each). This CDR3 has 15 residues. Per the germline V gene, CDR1 is LNHNV and CDR2 is YYDKDF (reference sequence). Trimming stripped 5 bases from V and 8 bases from J, with 19 bases between. CDR3 nucleotide sequence: TGTGCCACCAGCGACTTCGGGGACGGTCGATATGAGCAGTTCTTC. Amino acids: CATSDFGDGRYEQFF.

The chain joins TRBV28 to TRBJ1-2, with TRBD1 identical over 9 bases. There are 15 residues in the CDR3. CDR1 and CDR2 from the germline V gene are MDHEN and SYDVKM. Trimming at V came to 6 bases and at J to 2 bases, leaving 7 bases not matched to a gene. The CDR3 bases are TGTGCCAGCAGCCTACCGACAGGGGGAAACTATGGCTACACCTTC. Encoded protein: CASSLPTGGNYGYTF.